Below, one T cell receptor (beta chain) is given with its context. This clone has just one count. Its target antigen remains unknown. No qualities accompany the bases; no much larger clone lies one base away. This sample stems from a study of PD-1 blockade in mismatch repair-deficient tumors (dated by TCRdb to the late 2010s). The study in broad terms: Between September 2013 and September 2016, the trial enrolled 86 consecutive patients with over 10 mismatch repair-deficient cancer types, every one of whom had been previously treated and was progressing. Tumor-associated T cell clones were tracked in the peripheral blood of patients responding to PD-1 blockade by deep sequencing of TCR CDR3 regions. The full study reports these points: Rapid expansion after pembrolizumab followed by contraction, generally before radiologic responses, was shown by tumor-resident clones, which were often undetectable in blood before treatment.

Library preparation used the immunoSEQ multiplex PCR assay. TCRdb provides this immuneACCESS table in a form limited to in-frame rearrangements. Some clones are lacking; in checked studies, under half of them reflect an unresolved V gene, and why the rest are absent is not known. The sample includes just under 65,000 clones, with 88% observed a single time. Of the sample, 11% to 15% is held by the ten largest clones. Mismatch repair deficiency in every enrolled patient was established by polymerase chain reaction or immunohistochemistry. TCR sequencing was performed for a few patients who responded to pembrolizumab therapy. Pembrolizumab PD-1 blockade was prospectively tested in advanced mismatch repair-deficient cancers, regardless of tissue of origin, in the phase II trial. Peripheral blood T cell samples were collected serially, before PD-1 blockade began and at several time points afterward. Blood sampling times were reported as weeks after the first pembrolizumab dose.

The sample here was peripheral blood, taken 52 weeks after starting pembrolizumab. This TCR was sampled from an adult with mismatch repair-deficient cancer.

This receptor carries the CDR3 CASSIKDPTPDTQYF. The DNA is TGTGCCAGTAGTATTAAGGACCCCACGCCGGATACGCAGTATTTT. The rearranged chain carries TRBV19 and TRBJ2-3; a confident D gene designation cannot be given. CDR1 and CDR2, looked up from the germline V gene (reference sequence), are LNHDA and SQIVND. The junction carries 16 bases between V and J, which are trimmed by 3 bases and 6 bases respectively. The CDR3 spans 15 residues, from the cysteine through the phenylalanine. Only CDR3 DNA is held: 45 bases, read in frame from base 1.